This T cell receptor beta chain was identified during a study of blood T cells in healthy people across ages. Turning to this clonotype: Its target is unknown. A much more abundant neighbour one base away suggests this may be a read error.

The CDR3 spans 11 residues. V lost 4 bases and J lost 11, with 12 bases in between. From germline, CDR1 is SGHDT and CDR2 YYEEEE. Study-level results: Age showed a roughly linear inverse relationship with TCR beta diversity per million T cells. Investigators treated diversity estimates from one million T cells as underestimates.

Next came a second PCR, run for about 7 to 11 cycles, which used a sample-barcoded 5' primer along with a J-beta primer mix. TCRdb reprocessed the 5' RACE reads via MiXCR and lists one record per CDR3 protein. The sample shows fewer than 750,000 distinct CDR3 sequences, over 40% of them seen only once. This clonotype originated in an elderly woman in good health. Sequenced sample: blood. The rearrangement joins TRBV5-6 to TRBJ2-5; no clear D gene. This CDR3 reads CASSASNEQYF. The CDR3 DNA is TGTGCCAGCAGCGCGAGCAATGAGCAGTACTTC.